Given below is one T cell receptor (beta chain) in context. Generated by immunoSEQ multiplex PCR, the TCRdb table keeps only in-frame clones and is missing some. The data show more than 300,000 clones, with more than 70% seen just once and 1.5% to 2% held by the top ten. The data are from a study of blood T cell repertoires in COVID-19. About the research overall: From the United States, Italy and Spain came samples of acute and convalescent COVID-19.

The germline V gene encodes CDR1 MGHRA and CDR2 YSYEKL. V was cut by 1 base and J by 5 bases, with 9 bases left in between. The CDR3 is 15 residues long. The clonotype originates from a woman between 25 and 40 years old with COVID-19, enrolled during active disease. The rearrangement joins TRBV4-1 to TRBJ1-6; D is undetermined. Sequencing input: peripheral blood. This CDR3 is CASSQGQTDNSPLHF. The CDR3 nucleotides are TGCGCCAGCAGCCAAGGACAAACCGATAATTCACCCCTCCACTTT.